This T cell receptor beta chain was obtained from a study of patients and donors after allogeneic stem cell transplantation. TCRdb reprocessed the RT-PCR reads via MiXCR and lists one record per CDR3 protein. The top ten clones hold 5% to 6.5% of a sample with 800,000 to 1,000,000 distinct CDR3 sequences, more than 15% of them seen once. CDR1 DFQATT and CDR2 SNEGSKA come from the germline V gene (reference sequence). This CDR3 is 13 amino acids long. V was trimmed by 0 bases and J by 10 bases, leaving 13 bases between them. The sequencing sample was made of blood, either unsorted or a sorted T cell fraction (not recorded which). The TCR originated in a human donor who was either an allogeneic HSCT recipient or a stem cell or donor lymphocyte infusion donor (not recorded which). It is not recorded whose cells these are; they may come from a transplant donor. The chain joins TRBV20-1 to TRBJ2-1; D is unclear. CDR3 region: CSARDPRPSEQFF. The CDR3 nucleotides are TGCAGTGCTAGAGATCCCCGACCCAGCGAGCAGTTCTTC.